These T cell receptor beta chains were read from a single sample in a study of shared clonotypes between healthy human individuals. The protocol was immunoSEQ multiplex PCR, while the TCRdb copy is restricted to in-frame clones and leaves out a portion. The sample carries millions of clones, around 90% recorded once. Material for sequencing was naive CD4+ T cells sorted from blood. The receptor set was obtained from a man younger than 30 in good health. CDR3s include the opening cysteine and the closing phenylalanine or tryptophan. A D gene is named only where the DNA matches it firmly. A clone size is listed for some rows: how often the clone was seen (once, few, many), or a class if it is expanded.

CDR3: CAWVPDRSYEQYF
DNA: TGTGCCTGGGTCCCCGACAGATCCTACGAGCAGTACTTC
size: .
D: .
V: TRBV30
length: 13
J: TRBJ2-7

CDR3: CASSLVQGTNQPQHF
DNA: TGTGCCAGCAGCTTAGTGCAGGGGACTAATCAGCCCCAGCATTTT
size: .
D: .
V: TRBV7-2
length: 15
J: TRBJ1-5

CDR3: CASMVRVLNEKLFF
DNA: TGTGCCAGCATGGTCCGGGTGCTTAATGAAAAACTGTTTTTT
size: .
D: .
V: TRBV6-1
length: 14
J: TRBJ1-4

CDR3: CASTPGVQGGSPLHF
DNA: TGTGCCAGCACCCCCGGGGTACAGGGAGGCTCACCCCTCCACTTT
size: .
D: .
V: TRBV2
length: 15
J: TRBJ1-6

CDR3: CASSLVRGENEKLFF
DNA: TGTGCCAGCAGCTTAGTCAGGGGAGAGAATGAAAAACTGTTTTTT
size: .
D: .
V: TRBV7-9
length: 15
J: TRBJ1-4

CDR3: CASSLGGDNSPLHF
DNA: TGCGCCAGCAGCTTGGGTGGGGATAATTCACCCCTCCACTTT
size: .
D: .
V: TRBV5-1
length: 14
J: TRBJ1-6

CDR3: CASRTVDYGYTF
DNA: TGTGCCAGCCGGACAGTGGACTATGGCTACACCTTC
size: once
D: .
V: TRBV6-1
length: 12
J: TRBJ1-2

CDR3: CATIRRGAAGNTIYF
DNA: TGTGCCACCATCCGGAGGGGGGCCGCTGGAAACACCATATATTTT
size: .
D: .
V: TRBV19
length: 15
J: TRBJ1-3

CDR3: CASSRQGNEKLFF
DNA: TGTGCCAGCAGTCGACAGGGAAACGAAAAACTGTTTTTT
size: .
D: TRBD1
V: TRBV6-5
length: 13
J: TRBJ1-4

CDR3: CASSFVGSSYNEQFF
DNA: TGTGCCAGCAGTTTTGTGGGGAGCTCCTACAATGAGCAGTTCTTC
size: .
D: .
V: TRBV28
length: 15
J: TRBJ2-1

CDR3: CASSLGSTRASTQYF
DNA: TGTGCCAGCAGCTTAGGGTCGACTAGGGCCTCGACCCAGTACTTC
size: .
D: .
V: TRBV11-2
length: 15
J: TRBJ2-5

CDR3: CASTRANVLTF
DNA: TGTGCCAGCACCAGGGCCAACGTCCTGACTTTC
size: .
D: .
V: TRBV7-2
length: 11
J: TRBJ2-6

CDR3: CASSLLAGEDTQYF
DNA: TGCGCCAGCAGCTTATTGGCAGGGGAAGATACGCAGTATTTT
size: .
D: .
V: TRBV5-1
length: 14
J: TRBJ2-3

CDR3: CASSLVTGARTDTQYF
DNA: TGTGCCAGCAGCTTAGTAACTGGGGCCCGCACAGATACGCAGTATTTT
size: .
D: .
V: TRBV7-2
length: 16
J: TRBJ2-3

CDR3: CASSPPGVYGYGYTF
DNA: TGTGCCAGCTCACCACCGGGGGTTTACGGCTATGGCTACACCTTC
size: .
D: .
V: TRBV18
length: 15
J: TRBJ1-2

CDR3: CAINPGRSHGEAFF
DNA: TGTGCCATCAACCCGGGACGGTCGCACGGCGAAGCTTTCTTT
size: .
D: .
V: TRBV10-3
length: 14
J: TRBJ1-1

CDR3: CATSSGTDSNQPQHF
DNA: TGTGCCACCAGCAGCGGGACGGATAGCAATCAGCCCCAGCATTTT
size: few
D: .
V: TRBV15
length: 15
J: TRBJ1-5

CDR3: CASSLKLAPPGNTIYF
DNA: TGTGCCAGCAGCTTGAAACTCGCCCCACCTGGAAACACCATATATTTT
size: .
D: .
V: TRBV7-2
length: 16
J: TRBJ1-3

CDR3: CASSPPNQETQYF
DNA: TGTGCCAGCTCACCACCGAACCAAGAGACCCAGTACTTC
size: few
D: .
V: TRBV18
length: 13
J: TRBJ2-5

CDR3: CASSAAGGAGGTDTQYF
DNA: TGTGCCAGCAGCGCCGCCGGGGGGGCGGGAGGGACAGATACGCAGTATTTT
size: .
D: TRBD2
V: TRBV9
length: 17
J: TRBJ2-3

CDR3: CASSSMWTSGGSEQYF
DNA: TGCGCCAGCAGCTCCATGTGGACTAGCGGGGGGTCCGAGCAGTACTTC
size: .
D: TRBD2
V: TRBV5-1
length: 16
J: TRBJ2-7

CDR3: CASSYLPRGGTGELFF
DNA: TGTGCCAGCAGTTACCTACCCCGGGGAGGCACCGGGGAGCTGTTTTTT
size: .
D: .
V: TRBV6-5
length: 16
J: TRBJ2-2

CDR3: CAISPTGGGDGYTF
DNA: TGTGCCATCAGCCCGACAGGGGGCGGAGATGGCTACACCTTC
size: .
D: TRBD1
V: TRBV10-3
length: 14
J: TRBJ1-2

CDR3: CASRPPGLAHNEQFF
DNA: TGTGCCAGCAGACCGCCGGGACTAGCTCATAATGAGCAGTTCTTC
size: .
D: TRBD2
V: TRBV6-5
length: 15
J: TRBJ2-1

CDR3: CASSPTLTGGREETQYF
DNA: TGTGCCAGCTCACCCACCCTGACAGGGGGCAGGGAAGAGACCCAGTACTTC
size: .
D: TRBD1
V: TRBV18
length: 17
J: TRBJ2-5

CDR3: CASSRPSAKNIQYF
DNA: TGTGCCAGTAGTAGGCCCTCAGCCAAAAACATTCAGTACTTC
size: once
D: .
V: TRBV19
length: 14
J: TRBJ2-4

CDR3: CSVEESVTEQYF
DNA: TGCAGCGTTGAAGAATCAGTAACTGAGCAGTACTTC
size: few
D: .
V: TRBV29-1
length: 12
J: TRBJ2-7

CDR3: CASSLTYDRDYGYTF
DNA: TGTGCCAGCAGCCTAACCTATGACAGGGACTATGGCTACACCTTC
size: .
D: TRBD1
V: TRBV6-5
length: 15
J: TRBJ1-2

CDR3: CASSHKSSGTREAQYF
DNA: TGTGCCAGCAGCCATAAATCTAGCGGGACTAGAGAGGCCCAGTACTTC
size: .
D: TRBD2
V: TRBV7-8
length: 16
J: TRBJ2-5

CDR3: CASSSGGGLNTEAFF
DNA: TGCGCCAGCAGCTCAGGGGGCGGGTTAAACACTGAAGCTTTCTTT
size: .
D: TRBD1
V: TRBV5-1
length: 15
J: TRBJ1-1

CDR3: CASSYSNLYGYTF
DNA: TGTGCCAGCAGTTACTCAAACCTCTATGGCTACACCTTC
size: .
D: .
V: TRBV6-5
length: 13
J: TRBJ1-2

CDR3: CAISDGLNAYEQYF
DNA: TGTGCCATCAGTGATGGGCTAAACGCCTACGAGCAGTACTTC
size: .
D: .
V: TRBV10-3
length: 14
J: TRBJ2-7

CDR3: CAWSRKNTEAFF
DNA: TGTGCCTGGAGTCGAAAGAACACTGAAGCTTTCTTT
size: few
D: .
V: TRBV30
length: 12
J: TRBJ1-1

CDR3: CASSDRERTEAFF
DNA: TGTGCCAGCAGTGATAGAGAGAGGACTGAAGCTTTCTTT
size: few
D: .
V: TRBV7-9
length: 13
J: TRBJ1-1

CDR3: CASSDKTSGKYEQYF
DNA: TGCGCCAGCAGTGACAAGACTAGCGGGAAGTACGAGCAGTACTTC
size: .
D: TRBD2
V: TRBV10-2
length: 15
J: TRBJ2-7